This entry is about one T cell receptor (beta chain). This entry is derived from a study of blood T cell repertoires in COVID-19. Sequenced by immunoSEQ multiplex PCR; TCRdb stores in-frame clones only, minus some. The sample holds about 190,000 clones, 90% seen once. With 6 bases clipped from V and 7 bases from J, the junction kept 8 bases outside the gene matches. Germline values: CDR1 SQVTM, CDR2 ANQGSEA. The CDR3 totals 13 residues. The V and J genes are TRBV29-1 and TRBJ2-7; TRBD1 matches 11 bases. The source of this sequence is a man aged 50-59 years with acute or convalescent COVID-19. The specimen sequenced was peripheral blood. CDR3 sequence (DNA): TGCAGCGTGCGGACAGGGGGCTTGAGGGAGCAGTACTTC. Its protein product is CSVRTGGLREQYF.